The 20 T cell receptor beta chains listed next were all sequenced from one sample in a study of beta chain features in type 1 diabetes. Expressed TCRB transcripts were sequenced because the isolated RNA had all been reverse transcribed beforehand. The data were produced by immunoSEQ multiplex PCR, yet TCRdb's version contains in-frame clones alone and is incomplete. The sample carries 360,000 or so clones, about 20% recorded once. The source material was naive CD4+ T cells from blood. These receptors all come from a woman aged 18-30 years in good health.

A few counts support this clone. V usage is TRBV6-6 and J usage is TRBJ2-4, with D possibly matching TRBD1 (6 bases). Germline CDR1 reads MNHNY; CDR2 reads SVGAGI (reference sequence). V was shortened by 6 bases and J by 5 bases, with 17 bases between the two germline ends. The CDR3 runs 15 residues. The CDR3 DNA follows: TGTGCCAGCAGCATACAGGGCCCCCCCCAAAACATTCAGTACTTC. As protein: CASSIQGPPQNIQYF.

The chain uses TRBV13 and TRBJ1-2; 8 bases are shared with TRBD1. This CDR3 is built from 13 residues. Looked up from germline, CDR1 is PRHDT and CDR2 is FYEKMQ (reference sequence). The V and J ends lost 4 bases and 7 bases, in that order; junction bases with no gene match: 5. The CDR3 protein is CASSSATGAGYTF. As DNA, the CDR3 is TGTGCCAGCAGCTCAGCGACAGGGGCTGGCTACACCTTC.

The chain carries TRBV30 and TRBJ1-5; D is undetermined. Germline V gene sequence: CDR1 GTSNPN, CDR2 SVGIG (reference sequence). This CDR3 is built from 13 residues. Trimming removed 1 base at V and 2 bases at J, with 6 bases between. The CDR3 is CAWSELGNQPQHF. CDR3 in DNA: TGTGCCTGGAGTGAACTGGGCAATCAGCCCCAGCATTTT.

This clone has only a few counts. The chain employs TRBV6-6 and TRBJ2-1; D might be TRBD2 (5 bases). V was clipped by 4 bases and J by 9 bases, with 13 bases between them. The CDR3 is 13 amino acids. CDR1 and CDR2 (germline): MNHNY, SVGAGI (reference sequence). CDR3 residues: CASSFRGLPEQFF. Here the CDR3 DNA reads TGTGCCAGCAGTTTCCGGGGTCTCCCTGAGCAGTTCTTC.

This clone was recorded once. This sequence joins TRBV4-2 and TRBJ1-4; D may be TRBD1 (5 bases). With 3 bases removed from V and 5 bases from J, the gap between germline ends came to 13 bases. From germline, CDR1 is LGHNA and CDR2 YNFKEQ. There are 15 residues in the CDR3. Here the CDR3 reads CASSHYRIKNEKLFF. In DNA form, the CDR3 reads TGTGCCAGCAGCCATTACAGGATAAAGAATGAAAAACTGTTTTTT.

This clone was seen a handful of times. The chain recombines TRBV27 with TRBJ2-6; weak D call: TRBD1 (5 bases). This CDR3 region has 13 residues. The ends were cut back, 8 bases at V and 4 bases at J, with 9 bases in the middle. Looked up from germline, CDR1 is MNHEY and CDR2 is SMNVEV (reference sequence). Written as DNA, the CDR3 is TGTGCCAGCGGAGCAGGGGGGGCCAACGTCCTGACTTTC. As protein: CASGAGGANVLTF.

Only a few counts were recorded for this clone. The chain carries TRBV28 and TRBJ2-5, with a weak D call TRBD2 (5 bases). Germline-derived CDR1 and CDR2 are MDHEN and SYDVKM. This CDR3 comprises 13 residues. V dropped 6 bases and J dropped 5 bases, with 13 bases sitting between them. The CDR3 DNA is TGTGCCAGCAGCCGGGTTAGCGAGGAGACCCAGTACTTC. Amino acids: CASSRVSEETQYF.

The chain uses TRBV5-4 and TRBJ2-3; 9 bases are shared with TRBD1. From germline, CDR1 is SGHNT and CDR2 YYREEE (reference sequence). The CDR3 consists of 17 residues. J lost 3 bases, V lost 3 bases, and 11 bases had no gene match. The CDR3 loop is CASSSAGQGRGTDTQYF. CDR3 nucleotides: TGTGCCAGCAGCTCAGCGGGACAGGGTAGGGGGACAGATACGCAGTATTTT.

This chain links TRBV4-2 with TRBJ2-7, with 7 bases aligning to TRBD1. CDR1 is LGHNA and CDR2 is YNFKEQ in the germline V gene. V gave up 4 bases and J gave up 2 bases; unmatched junction bases: 8. The CDR3 spans 15 residues. Here the CDR3 reads CASSRLQGTPYEQYF. The DNA for the CDR3 is TGTGCCAGCAGCCGATTACAGGGGACCCCCTACGAGCAGTACTTC.

This clone was observed a handful of times. The chain links TRBV5-1 to TRBJ1-2; D uncertain. The CDR3 is made up of 13 amino acids. Trimming left V 2 bases short and J 0 bases short, with 5 bases between. Germline V CDR1 and CDR2: SGHRS, YFSETQ. The CDR3 DNA is TGCGCCAGCAGCTTTCAGGCTAACTATGGCTACACCTTC. Protein: CASSFQANYGYTF.

This clone was counted between two and nine times. The chain has TRBV7-3 and TRBJ1-2; D possibly corresponds to TRBD1 (6 bases). Germline V gene sequence: CDR1 SGHTA, CDR2 FQGTGA. V was shortened by 2 bases and J by 3 bases, with 13 bases between the two germline ends. The CDR3 loop spans 15 amino acids. The CDR3 sequence is CASSLRGGQDYGYTF. CDR3 coding DNA: TGTGCCAGCAGCTTACGGGGGGGGCAGGACTATGGCTACACCTTC.

A few counts support this clone. The rearrangement joins TRBV18 to TRBJ1-6; 8 nucleotides align to TRBD1. V was clipped by 3 bases and J by 10 bases; unmatched bases: 8. This CDR3 has 15 residues. The germline V gene has CDR1 KGHSH and CDR2 LQKENI. The CDR3 sequence is CASSPSQGAHSPLHF. CDR3 nucleotides: TGTGCCAGCTCACCCTCCCAGGGGGCACACTCACCCCTCCACTTT.

DNA for the CDR3: TGTGCAAGTCGCTCCCGTAGCGCCCACAATCAGCCCCAGCATTTT. Translating it yields CASRSRSAHNQPQHF. V gene TRBV12-2 combines with J gene TRBJ1-5. TRBV12-2 is a recognized pseudogene. This CDR3 region has 15 residues.

This clone was seen a handful of times. The chain couples TRBV7-2 to TRBJ1-5; D is unclear. CDR1 SGHTA and CDR2 FQGNSA come from the germline V gene. The CDR3 is 13 residues long. The V end lost 7 bases, the J end lost 4 bases, and 11 bases lay between the germline ends. The CDR3 protein is CASNGAGNQPQHF. CDR3 bases: TGTGCCAGCAATGGCGCAGGAAATCAGCCCCAGCATTTT.

V gene TRBV4-2 combines with J gene TRBJ2-5; 9 nucleotides agree with TRBD2. CDR3 length: 18 residues. Germline assignment: CDR1 LGHNA and CDR2 YNFKEQ. The V and J ends lost 1 base and 9 bases, in that order; junction bases with no gene match: 18. This chain's CDR3 is CASSQGLSGGPGRLAQYF. Here the CDR3 DNA reads TGTGCCAGCAGCCAAGGTCTCAGCGGGGGGCCCGGAAGATTGGCCCAGTACTTC.

V gene TRBV19 combines with J gene TRBJ2-3; 12 nucleotides align to TRBD2. There are 17 residues in the CDR3. The V gene's germline CDR1 is LNHDA and CDR2 SQIVND (reference sequence). V gave up 5 bases and J gave up 5 bases; unmatched junction bases: 11. The CDR3 DNA is TGTGCCAGTAGTTTCTCGACTAGCGGGAGAGGGGGAGATACGCAGTATTTT. Translation: CASSFSTSGRGGDTQYF.

V gene TRBV5-1 combines with J gene TRBJ1-6; D uncertain. With 0 bases removed from V and 0 bases from J, the gap between germline ends came to 7 bases. From germline, CDR1 is SGHRS and CDR2 YFSETQ. This CDR3 has 16 residues. The CDR3 sequence: CASSLVESSYNSPLHF. DNA for the CDR3: TGCGCCAGCAGCTTGGTGGAGAGCTCCTATAATTCACCCCTCCACTTT.

This chain joins TRBV6-5 and TRBJ1-2; 8 nucleotides line up with TRBD1. This CDR3 spans 14 amino acids. Unmatched junction bases numbered 9, after V lost 4 bases and J lost 8 bases. Germline values: CDR1 MNHEY, CDR2 SVGAGI. The CDR3 region is CASSSDQGAGGYTF. As DNA, the CDR3 is TGTGCCAGCAGTTCCGACCAGGGGGCGGGCGGCTACACCTTC.

In this sample, this clone turned up a few times. The chain has TRBV30 and TRBJ1-1; TRBD1 might be the D (6 bases). Trimming removed 4 bases at V and 7 bases at J, with 19 bases between. The length of the CDR3 is 14 residues. CDR1 and CDR2 from the germline V gene are GTSNPN and SVGIG (reference sequence). CDR3 bases: TGTGCCTGGATAAGGTCGCCCCGGGACAATGAAGCTTTCTTT. Amino acid sequence: CAWIRSPRDNEAFF.

The chain has TRBV2 and TRBJ2-3, with 9 positions matching TRBD1. The CDR3 spans 15 residues. Germline V gene sequence: CDR1 SNHLY, CDR2 FYNNEI. After removal of 4 bases from V and 4 bases from J, the junction contained 6 bases not matched to a gene. The CDR3 DNA is TGTGCCAGCAGTGTAGAGACAGGGGGAGCAGATACGCAGTATTTT. It specifies CASSVETGGADTQYF.